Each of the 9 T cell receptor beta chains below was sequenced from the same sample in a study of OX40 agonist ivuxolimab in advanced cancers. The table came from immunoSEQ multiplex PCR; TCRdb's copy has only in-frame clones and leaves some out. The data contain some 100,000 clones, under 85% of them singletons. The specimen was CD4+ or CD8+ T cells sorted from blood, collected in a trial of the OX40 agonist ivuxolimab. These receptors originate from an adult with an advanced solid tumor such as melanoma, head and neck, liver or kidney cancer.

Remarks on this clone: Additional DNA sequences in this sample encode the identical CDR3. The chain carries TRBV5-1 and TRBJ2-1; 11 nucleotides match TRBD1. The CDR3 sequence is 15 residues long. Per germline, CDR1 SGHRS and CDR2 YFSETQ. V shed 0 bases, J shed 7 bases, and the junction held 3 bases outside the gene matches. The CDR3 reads CASSLAGTGGNEQFF. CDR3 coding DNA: TGCGCCAGCAGCTTGGCCGGGACAGGGGGGAATGAGCAGTTCTTC.

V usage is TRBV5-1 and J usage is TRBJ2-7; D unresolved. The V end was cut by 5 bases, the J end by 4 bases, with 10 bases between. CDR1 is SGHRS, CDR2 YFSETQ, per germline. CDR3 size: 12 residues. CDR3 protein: CASRDVHYEQYF. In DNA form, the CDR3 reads TGCGCCAGCAGGGATGTGCATTACGAGCAGTACTTC.

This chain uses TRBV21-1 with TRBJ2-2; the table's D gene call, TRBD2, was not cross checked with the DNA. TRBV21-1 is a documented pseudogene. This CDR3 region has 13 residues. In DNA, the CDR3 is TGTGCCAGCAGCCCCCACTCCTCCGGGGAGCTGTTTTTT. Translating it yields CASSPHSSGELFF.

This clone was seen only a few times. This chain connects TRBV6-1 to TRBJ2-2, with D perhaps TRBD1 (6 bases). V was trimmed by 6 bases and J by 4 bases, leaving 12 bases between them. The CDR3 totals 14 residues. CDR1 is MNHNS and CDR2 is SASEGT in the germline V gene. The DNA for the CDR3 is TGTGCCAGCAGGACCCTCAGGGGCACCGGGGAGCTGTTTTTT. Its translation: CASRTLRGTGELFF.

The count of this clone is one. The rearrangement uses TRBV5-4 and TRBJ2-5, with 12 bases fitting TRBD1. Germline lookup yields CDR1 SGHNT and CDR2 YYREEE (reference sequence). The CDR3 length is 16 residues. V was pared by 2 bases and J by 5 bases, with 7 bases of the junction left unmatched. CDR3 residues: CASSFTGTGGRETQYF. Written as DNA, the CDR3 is TGTGCCAGCAGCTTCACCGGGACAGGGGGCAGGGAGACCCAGTACTTC. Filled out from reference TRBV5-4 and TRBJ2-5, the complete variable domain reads ETGVTQSPTHLIKTRGQQVTLRCSSQSGHNTVSWYQQALGQGPQFIFQYYREEENGRGNFPPRFSGLQFPNYSSELNVNALELDDSALYLCASSFTGTGGRETQYFGPGTRLLVL.

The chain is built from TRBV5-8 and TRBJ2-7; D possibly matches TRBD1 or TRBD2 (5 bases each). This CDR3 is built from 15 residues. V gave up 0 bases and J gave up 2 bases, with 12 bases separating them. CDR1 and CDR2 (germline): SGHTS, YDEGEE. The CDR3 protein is CASSLGGTQPYEQYF. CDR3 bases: TGTGCCAGCAGCTTGGGGGGGACGCAGCCCTACGAGCAGTACTTC.

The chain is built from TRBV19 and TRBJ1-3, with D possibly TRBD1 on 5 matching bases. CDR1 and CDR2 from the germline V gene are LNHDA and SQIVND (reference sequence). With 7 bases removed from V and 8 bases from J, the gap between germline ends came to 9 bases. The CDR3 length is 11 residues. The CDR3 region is CASTRAYTIYF. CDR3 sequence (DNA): TGTGCCAGTACCAGGGCGTACACCATATATTTT.

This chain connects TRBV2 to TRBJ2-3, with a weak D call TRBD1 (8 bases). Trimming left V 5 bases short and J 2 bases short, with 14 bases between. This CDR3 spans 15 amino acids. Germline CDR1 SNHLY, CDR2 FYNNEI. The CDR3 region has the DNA TGTGCCAGCAGTCCACAGGGGGGGGACACAGATACGCAGTATTTT. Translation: CASSPQGGDTDTQYF.

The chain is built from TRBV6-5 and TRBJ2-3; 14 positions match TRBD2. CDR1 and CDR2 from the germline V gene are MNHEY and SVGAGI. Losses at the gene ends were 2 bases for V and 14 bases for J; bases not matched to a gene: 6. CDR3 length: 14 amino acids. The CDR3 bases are TGTGCCAGCAGTTACCAGGGACTAGCGGGAGAAGTGTATTTT. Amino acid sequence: CASSYQGLAGEVYF.